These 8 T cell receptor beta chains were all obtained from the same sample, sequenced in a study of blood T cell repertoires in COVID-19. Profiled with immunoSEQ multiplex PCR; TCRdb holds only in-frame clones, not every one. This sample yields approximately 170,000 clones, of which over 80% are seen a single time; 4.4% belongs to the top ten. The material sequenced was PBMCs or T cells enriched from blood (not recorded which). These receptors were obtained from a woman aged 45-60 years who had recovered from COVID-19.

The CDR3 DNA sequence: TGTGCCAGCAATCAACAGGGGGACCATCAGCCCCAGCATTTT. It yields the protein CASNQQGDHQPQHF. The V and J genes are TRBV2 and TRBJ1-5; 8 nucleotides agree with TRBD1. Germline V gene lookup returns CDR1 SNHLY and CDR2 FYNNEI. CDR3 length equals 14 residues. With V trimmed by 7 bases and J by 5 bases, 7 bases remained unmatched.

The CDR3 reads CAWSGERNTGELFF. The CDR3 DNA reads TGTGCCTGGAGTGGAGAAAGGAACACCGGGGAGCTGTTTTTT. The chain has TRBV30 and TRBJ2-2; D not certain. This CDR3 contains 14 residues. With 1 base removed from V and 1 base from J, the gap between germline ends came to 7 bases. Germline values: CDR1 GTSNPN, CDR2 SVGIG (reference sequence).

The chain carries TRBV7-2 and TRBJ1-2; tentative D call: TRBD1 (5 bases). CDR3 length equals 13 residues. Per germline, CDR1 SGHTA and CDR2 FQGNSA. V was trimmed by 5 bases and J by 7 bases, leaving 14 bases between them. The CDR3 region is CASSPGGGAGYTF. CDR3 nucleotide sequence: TGTGCCAGCAGCCCGGGGGGGGGAGCTGGCTACACCTTC.

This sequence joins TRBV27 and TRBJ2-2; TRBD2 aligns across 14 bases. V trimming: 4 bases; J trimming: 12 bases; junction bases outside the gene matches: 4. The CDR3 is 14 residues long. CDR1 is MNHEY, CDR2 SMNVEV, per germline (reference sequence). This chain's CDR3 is CASSSGTSGRKLFF. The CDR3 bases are TGTGCCAGCAGTTCCGGGACTAGCGGGAGAAAGCTGTTTTTT.

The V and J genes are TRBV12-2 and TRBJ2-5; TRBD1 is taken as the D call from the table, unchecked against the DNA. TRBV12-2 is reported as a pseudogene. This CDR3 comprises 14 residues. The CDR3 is CASRQRQGQATQYF. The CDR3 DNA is TGTGCAAGTCGCCAACGACAGGGTCAAGCGACCCAGTACTTC.

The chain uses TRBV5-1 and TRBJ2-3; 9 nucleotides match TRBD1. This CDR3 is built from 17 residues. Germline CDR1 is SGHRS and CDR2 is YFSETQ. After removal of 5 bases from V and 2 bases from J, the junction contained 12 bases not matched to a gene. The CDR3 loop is CASRGGTGLTFTDTQYF. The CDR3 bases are TGCGCCAGCAGGGGGGGGACAGGGCTTACCTTCACAGATACGCAGTATTTT.

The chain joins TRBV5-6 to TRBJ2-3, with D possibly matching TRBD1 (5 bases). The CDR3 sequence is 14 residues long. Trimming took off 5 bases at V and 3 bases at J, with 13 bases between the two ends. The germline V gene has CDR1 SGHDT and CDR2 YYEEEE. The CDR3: CASRSRGLTDTQYF. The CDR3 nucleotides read TGTGCCAGCAGAAGTAGGGGTTTGACAGATACGCAGTATTTT.

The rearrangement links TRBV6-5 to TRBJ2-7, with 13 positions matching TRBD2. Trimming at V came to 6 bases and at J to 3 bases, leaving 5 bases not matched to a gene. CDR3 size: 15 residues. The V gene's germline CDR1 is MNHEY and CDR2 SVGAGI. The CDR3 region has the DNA TGTGCCAGCAGGGGGACTAGCGGGACTTTCTACGAGCAGTACGTC. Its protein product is CASRGTSGTFYEQYV.